The 26 T cell receptor beta chains listed next were all sequenced from one sample in a study of blood T cell repertoires in COVID-19. TCRdb keeps only in-frame clones here, not all; method: immunoSEQ multiplex PCR. Of around 250,000 clones listed, just over 85% are singletons. Sequenced input: PBMCs or T cells enriched from blood (not recorded which). These TCRs come from a man between 18 and 29 years old who had recovered from COVID-19.

This chain joins TRBV28 and TRBJ2-7; no clear D. CDR1 is MDHEN and CDR2 is SYDVKM in the germline V gene. With 6 bases removed from V and 2 bases from J, the gap between germline ends came to 17 bases. The CDR3 contains 15 residues. DNA for the CDR3: TGTGCCAGCAGAGAAAACCAAAACGCAGCCTACGAGCAGTACTTC. Translated, it gives CASRENQNAAYEQYF.

CDR3 protein: CASSLGAGGNTEAFF. DNA of the CDR3: TGTGCCAGCAGCTTAGGGGCAGGGGGGAACACTGAAGCTTTCTTT. The gene calls are TRBV7-9 and TRBJ1-1; 7 bases line up with TRBD1. This CDR3 has 15 residues. Germline trimming cut 1 base from V and 1 base from J; bases unmatched to any gene: 3. Looked up from germline, CDR1 is SEHNR and CDR2 is FQNEAQ (reference sequence).

The CDR3 nucleotides are TGTGCCAGCAGCTTAGGACACCGATCTGGAAACACCATATATTTT. Residues: CASSLGHRSGNTIYF. V usage is TRBV7-8 and J usage is TRBJ1-3; D unclear. V was shortened by 1 base and J by 1 base, with 8 bases between the two germline ends. This CDR3 region has 15 residues. Germline lookup yields CDR1 SGHVS and CDR2 FQNEAQ. Full variable domain (missing parts from reference TRBV7-8 and TRBJ1-3): GAGVSQSPRYKVAKRGQDVALRCDPISGHVSLFWYQQALGQGPEFLTYFQNEAQLDKSGLPSDRFFAERPEGSVSTLKIQRTQQEDSAVYLCASSLGHRSGNTIYFGEGSWLTVV.

J is TRBJ2-2 and V is TRBV5-1; a possible D gene is TRBD2 (6 bases). The CDR3 is made up of 15 amino acids. The germline CDR1 and CDR2 sequences are SGHRS and YFSETQ. Trimming stripped 2 bases from V and 3 bases from J, with 11 bases between. CDR3 sequence (DNA): TGCGCCAGCAGCTTTGCGGGGACGGACACCGGGGAGCTGTTTTTT. This sequence encodes CASSFAGTDTGELFF.

This chain connects TRBV5-1 to TRBJ2-3, with 8 bases identical to TRBD2. Germline trimming cut 0 bases from V and 0 bases from J; bases unmatched to any gene: 3. CDR1 is SGHRS and CDR2 is YFSETQ in the germline V gene. The CDR3 sequence is 16 residues long. CDR3: CASSLALAASTDTQYF. The CDR3 nucleotides read TGCGCCAGCAGCTTGGCACTAGCGGCTAGCACAGATACGCAGTATTTT.

The chain recombines TRBV19 with TRBJ2-7; D is unclear. The V gene lost 5 bases and the J gene lost 5 bases, with 13 bases spanning the gap. Germline V CDR1 and CDR2: LNHDA, SQIVND (reference sequence). The CDR3 spans 13 residues. The CDR3 spells CASSSPLGDEQYF. DNA of the CDR3: TGTGCCAGTAGTTCCCCCCTGGGCGACGAGCAGTACTTC.

The genes are TRBV27 and TRBJ1-1, with D unclear. CDR3 length: 13 residues. Germline loops: CDR1 MNHEY, CDR2 SMNVEV (reference sequence). The V end lost 9 bases, the J end lost 6 bases, and 17 bases lay between the germline ends. The CDR3 nucleotides are TGTGCCAGTCTAGACCTGCGGAGATCTGAAGCTTTCTTT. Amino acid sequence: CASLDLRRSEAFF.

The J gene is TRBJ2-4, the V gene TRBV2; 12 bases agree with TRBD2. Germline values: CDR1 SNHLY, CDR2 FYNNEI. The CDR3 extends over 15 amino acids. With 6 bases clipped from V and 4 bases from J, the junction kept 4 bases outside the gene matches. CDR3 in DNA: TGTGCCAGCAGAGGGACTAGCGGGCAGAAAAACATTCAGTACTTC. Its protein is CASRGTSGQKNIQYF.

This chain joins TRBV24-1 and TRBJ2-3; perhaps TRBD1 as D (5 bases). Germline V gives CDR1 KGHDR, CDR2 SFDVKD. The CDR3 spans 14 residues. V dropped 4 bases and J dropped 4 bases, with 11 bases sitting between them. CDR3 sequence: CATSEGRVADTQYF. The CDR3 DNA follows: TGTGCCACCAGTGAAGGCAGGGTCGCAGATACGCAGTATTTT.

The rearrangement joins TRBV5-6 to TRBJ1-3; TRBD1 matches 11 bases. The germline V gene has CDR1 SGHDT and CDR2 YYEEEE. The CDR3 is made up of 15 amino acids. Trimming cost V 1 base and J 8 bases; bases outside gene matches: 5. CDR3 amino acids: CASSLRTGGEYTIYF. CDR3 in DNA: TGTGCCAGCAGCTTGCGGACAGGGGGCGAATACACCATATATTTT.

The CDR3 spells CASSLDVNNEQFF. The CDR3 DNA is TGCGCCAGCAGCTTGGATGTCAACAATGAGCAGTTCTTC. The gene calls are TRBV5-1 and TRBJ2-1, with D hard to call. The CDR3 consists of 13 residues. Trimming cost V 0 bases and J 5 bases, with 6 bases left between them. Germline values: CDR1 SGHRS, CDR2 YFSETQ.

This rearrangement joins TRBV27 to TRBJ1-1; 10 bases are a match to TRBD1. Unmatched junction bases numbered 4, after V lost 5 bases and J lost 1 base. Per germline, CDR1 MNHEY and CDR2 SMNVEV (reference sequence). The CDR3 runs to 15 residues. The CDR3 spells CASSIRQGANTEAFF. The DNA of the CDR3 is TGTGCCAGCAGTATCCGACAGGGGGCGAACACTGAAGCTTTCTTT.

V is TRBV11-2 and J is TRBJ1-2; 8 bases map to TRBD1. This CDR3 contains 15 residues. The V and J ends lost 5 bases and 4 bases, in that order; junction bases with no gene match: 9. Germline V gene sequence: CDR1 SGHAT, CDR2 FQNNGV. The CDR3 nucleotides are TGTGCCAGCAGCGTCGGTCCGACAGGGGCCTATGGCTACACCTTC. This gives the protein CASSVGPTGAYGYTF.

This chain joins TRBV3-1 (or the pseudogene TRBV3-2) and TRBJ1-4; no reliable D call. The germline V and J ends were trimmed by 1 base and 8 bases, with 2 bases remaining between them. Germline CDR1 LGHDT, CDR2 YNNKEL (reference sequence). This CDR3 is 11 amino acids long. In nucleotides, the CDR3 is TGTGCCAGCAGCCAAGCGGAAAAACTGTTTTTT. Protein sequence: CASSQAEKLFF.

V usage is TRBV19 and J usage is TRBJ1-2, with 10 bases lining up with TRBD1. The CDR3 sequence is 14 residues long. Germline CDR1 is LNHDA and CDR2 is SQIVND (reference sequence). The junction had 8 bases not matched to a gene; V was cut back by 8 bases and J by 5 bases. The CDR3 spells CASARDRGRYGYTF. DNA for the CDR3: TGTGCCAGTGCAAGGGACAGGGGTCGGTATGGCTACACCTTC.

The gene calls are TRBV19 and TRBJ2-1; the D is unclear. The CDR3 runs to 14 residues. V lost 7 bases to trimming and J lost 0 bases, with 10 bases between them. Germline values: CDR1 LNHDA, CDR2 SQIVND (reference sequence). The CDR3 reads CASTDTGSYNEQFF. As DNA, the CDR3 is TGTGCCAGTACTGATACGGGCTCCTACAATGAGCAGTTCTTC.

The CDR3 coding sequence is TGTGCCAGCAGCGCTAACAGGGTCTCCTATAATTCACCCCTCCACTTT. Amino acids: CASSANRVSYNSPLHF. The J gene is TRBJ1-6, the V gene TRBV2; tentatively, D is TRBD1 (6 bases). The CDR3 loop spans 16 amino acids. Per the germline V gene, CDR1 is SNHLY and CDR2 is FYNNEI. Trimming left V 6 bases short and J 0 bases short, with 12 bases between.

This clone was found once. The chain links TRBV11-2 to TRBJ1-2, with 8 nucleotides matching TRBD1. The CDR3 has 16 residues. V dropped 0 bases and J dropped 5; count of bases not matched to a gene: 8. Germline-derived CDR1 and CDR2 are SGHAT and FQNNGV. The CDR3 DNA sequence: TGTGCCAGCAGCTTAGATCATCAGGGGGCGGTTTATGGCTACACCTTC. This encodes CASSLDHQGAVYGYTF.

This chain uses TRBV5-1 with TRBJ1-5, with D uncertain. Trimming removed 0 bases from V and 7 bases from J, with 14 bases in between. Germline V gene data show CDR1 as SGHRS and CDR2 as YFSETQ. The CDR3 sequence is 15 residues long. The CDR3 DNA reads as TGCGCCAGCAGCTTGGCCCCGGGTGGGGAGCAGCCCCAGCATTTT. It is translated as CASSLAPGGEQPQHF.

V is TRBV6-5 and J is TRBJ1-3; TRBD1 matches at 7 bases. This CDR3 is built from 12 residues. Germline trimming cut 5 bases from V and 13 bases from J; bases unmatched to any gene: 8. CDR1 and CDR2 from the germline V gene are MNHEY and SVGAGI. For the CDR3, the DNA is TGTGCCAGCAGTACGCGGACAGGATCGATATATTTT. It codes for CASSTRTGSIYF.

The chain uses TRBV24-1 and TRBJ2-1, with TRBD1 identical over 10 bases. The germline CDR1 and CDR2 sequences are KGHDR and SFDVKD. The CDR3 is 20 amino acids. Germline trimming cut 0 bases from V and 5 bases from J; bases unmatched to any gene: 15. The CDR3 DNA follows: TGTGCCACCAGTGATTTGCGGCCGGACAGGGGGTATTTTGGGAACAATGAGCAGTTCTTC. Protein product: CATSDLRPDRGYFGNNEQFF.

This clone has only one observation. The chain joins TRBV6-5 to TRBJ2-7; 7 bases are a match to TRBD1. CDR1 MNHEY and CDR2 SVGAGI come from the germline V gene. This CDR3 spans 15 amino acids. The V segment lost 7 bases and the J segment 7 bases; nucleotides outside the gene matches: 16. The CDR3: CASIPPQAGRGEQYF. Written as DNA, the CDR3 is TGTGCCAGCATCCCCCCCCAGGCGGGCAGGGGGGAGCAGTACTTC.

The chain has TRBV19 and TRBJ2-3; 8 bases are shared with TRBD2. In germline, CDR1 is LNHDA, CDR2 SQIVND (reference sequence). V was clipped by 3 bases and J by 0 bases; unmatched bases: 2. CDR3 length: 15 residues. The CDR3 loop is CASSIQRGSTDTQYF. For the CDR3, the DNA is TGTGCCAGTAGTATCCAGCGGGGGAGCACAGATACGCAGTATTTT.

J is TRBJ1-2 and V is TRBV19; TRBD1 agrees at 8 bases. The CDR3 covers 14 residues. Germline CDR1 and CDR2: LNHDA and SQIVND (reference sequence). V shed 3 bases and J 7 bases; nucleotides not matched to a gene: 7. The CDR3 loop is CASSIQGQGGGYTF. Here the CDR3 DNA reads TGTGCCAGTAGTATCCAAGGACAGGGCGGTGGCTACACCTTC.

The chain links TRBV18 to TRBJ1-1, with 7 bases matching TRBD1. V shed 3 bases and J 6 bases; nucleotides not matched to a gene: 7. The germline V gene has CDR1 KGHSH and CDR2 LQKENI. The CDR3 totals 14 residues. CDR3 protein: CASSPGTASSEAFF. In DNA form, the CDR3 reads TGTGCCAGCTCACCCGGGACAGCCAGCTCTGAAGCTTTCTTT.

This chain connects TRBV5-8 to TRBJ1-5; maybe TRBD1 (6 bases). This CDR3 region has 15 residues. V lost 4 bases, J lost 0 bases, and 11 bases lay in between. The germline V gene has CDR1 SGHTS and CDR2 YDEGEE. This CDR3 is CASSSGQSSNQPQHF. In nucleotides, the CDR3 is TGTGCCAGCAGCAGTGGACAGTCTAGCAATCAGCCCCAGCATTTT.